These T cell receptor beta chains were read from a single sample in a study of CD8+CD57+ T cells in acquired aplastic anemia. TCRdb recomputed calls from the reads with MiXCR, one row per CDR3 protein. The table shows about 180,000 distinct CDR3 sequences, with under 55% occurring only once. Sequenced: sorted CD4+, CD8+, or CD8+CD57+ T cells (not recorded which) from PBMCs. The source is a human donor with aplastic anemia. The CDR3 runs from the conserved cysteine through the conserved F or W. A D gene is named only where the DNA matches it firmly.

CDR3 protein: CASSMGRPVGGALEQFF; V gene: TRBV19; D gene: NA; J gene: TRBJ2-1; CDR3 length: 17
CDR3 protein: CASSTHKKFWEYQETQYF; V gene: TRBV11-1; D gene: NA; J gene: TRBJ2-5; CDR3 length: 18
CDR3 protein: CASSSGTGGAPGELFF; V gene: TRBV7-8; D gene: TRBD1; J gene: TRBJ2-2; CDR3 length: 16
CDR3 protein: CASSSDRAYEQYF; V gene: TRBV12-3/TRBV12-4; D gene: NA; J gene: TRBJ2-7; CDR3 length: 13
CDR3 protein: CASRLDPNTDMQYF; V gene: TRBV2; D gene: NA; J gene: TRBJ2-3; CDR3 length: 14
CDR3 protein: CSVETDRGPGAQYF; V gene: TRBV29-1; D gene: TRBD1; J gene: TRBJ2-5; CDR3 length: 14
CDR3 protein: CSASLPDSPLHF; V gene: TRBV20-1; D gene: NA; J gene: TRBJ1-6; CDR3 length: 12
CDR3 protein: CASSLEAGANYGYTF; V gene: TRBV5-1; D gene: NA; J gene: TRBJ1-2; CDR3 length: 15
CDR3 protein: CASSRQSRGAHEQYF; V gene: TRBV19; D gene: NA; J gene: TRBJ2-7; CDR3 length: 15
CDR3 protein: CASSREWGSYGYTF; V gene: TRBV5-4; D gene: NA; J gene: TRBJ1-2; CDR3 length: 14
CDR3 protein: CASSFEGSLGSPLHF; V gene: TRBV27; D gene: NA; J gene: TRBJ1-6; CDR3 length: 15
CDR3 protein: CAITRGGGMNTEAFF; V gene: TRBV10-3; D gene: NA; J gene: TRBJ1-1; CDR3 length: 15
CDR3 protein: CASSSLLGMNTGELFF; V gene: TRBV10-2; D gene: NA; J gene: TRBJ2-2; CDR3 length: 16
CDR3 protein: CASSRDYAYNEQFF; V gene: TRBV6-1; D gene: TRBD2; J gene: TRBJ2-1; CDR3 length: 14
CDR3 protein: CAQRLRQGAHGYTF; V gene: TRBV19; D gene: TRBD1; J gene: TRBJ1-2; CDR3 length: 14
CDR3 protein: CASSLAGLAGSPLHF; V gene: TRBV7-2; D gene: NA; J gene: TRBJ1-6; CDR3 length: 15
CDR3 protein: CASSRALIHYEQYF; V gene: TRBV2; D gene: NA; J gene: TRBJ2-7; CDR3 length: 14
CDR3 protein: CASSLALRLAGYEQYF; V gene: TRBV11-1; D gene: TRBD2; J gene: TRBJ2-7; CDR3 length: 16
CDR3 protein: CASRAGGNTDTQYF; V gene: TRBV19; D gene: TRBD2; J gene: TRBJ2-3; CDR3 length: 14
CDR3 protein: CASSRGGAKRETQYF; V gene: TRBV7-3; D gene: TRBD2; J gene: TRBJ2-5; CDR3 length: 15
CDR3 protein: CASSAGLGYEQYF; V gene: TRBV2; D gene: NA; J gene: TRBJ2-7; CDR3 length: 13
CDR3 protein: CAISEYAGEGEQYF; V gene: TRBV10-3; D gene: TRBD2; J gene: TRBJ2-7; CDR3 length: 14
CDR3 protein: CATSDPWNTEAFF; V gene: TRBV24-1; D gene: NA; J gene: TRBJ1-1; CDR3 length: 13
CDR3 protein: CAISDLAGPKNEQFF; V gene: TRBV10-3; D gene: TRBD2; J gene: TRBJ2-1; CDR3 length: 15
CDR3 protein: CASSIETSLDTQYF; V gene: TRBV19; D gene: NA; J gene: TRBJ2-3; CDR3 length: 14
CDR3 protein: CANSQQLTGGAFDEQYF; V gene: TRBV4-3; D gene: TRBD1; J gene: TRBJ2-7; CDR3 length: 17
CDR3 protein: CASSMEVAYEQYF; V gene: TRBV7-8; D gene: NA; J gene: TRBJ2-7; CDR3 length: 13
CDR3 protein: CASSLGVLAAYNETQYF; V gene: TRBV5-1; D gene: TRBD2; J gene: TRBJ2-5; CDR3 length: 17
CDR3 protein: CASSDPRAPYEQYF; V gene: TRBV2; D gene: NA; J gene: TRBJ2-7; CDR3 length: 14
CDR3 protein: CASGQMNTEAFF; V gene: TRBV6-1; D gene: TRBD1; J gene: TRBJ1-1; CDR3 length: 12
CDR3 protein: CASSYVGLAGGEQFF; V gene: TRBV6-5; D gene: TRBD2; J gene: TRBJ2-1; CDR3 length: 15
CDR3 protein: CATSGPRGEQFF; V gene: TRBV24-1; D gene: NA; J gene: TRBJ2-1; CDR3 length: 12
CDR3 protein: CSATLAGGEEQFF; V gene: TRBV20-1; D gene: TRBD2; J gene: TRBJ2-1; CDR3 length: 13
CDR3 protein: CASSMVTVGTDTQYF; V gene: TRBV19; D gene: NA; J gene: TRBJ2-3; CDR3 length: 15
CDR3 protein: CASSALGQDPRGYGYTF; V gene: TRBV5-1; D gene: TRBD1; J gene: TRBJ1-2; CDR3 length: 17
CDR3 protein: CASGTDWTGYGYTF; V gene: TRBV6-1; D gene: TRBD1; J gene: TRBJ1-2; CDR3 length: 14
CDR3 protein: CASSANPGGVTEAFF; V gene: TRBV9; D gene: TRBD1; J gene: TRBJ1-1; CDR3 length: 15
CDR3 protein: CASSMGLAGGSPSYNEQFF; V gene: TRBV7-6; D gene: TRBD2; J gene: TRBJ2-1; CDR3 length: 19
CDR3 protein: CASSLAGGDNSPLHF; V gene: TRBV7-9; D gene: NA; J gene: TRBJ1-6; CDR3 length: 15
CDR3 protein: CASSAGGRRSTDTQYF; V gene: TRBV5-1; D gene: NA; J gene: TRBJ2-3; CDR3 length: 16
CDR3 protein: CASSLGLYNEQFF; V gene: TRBV7-9; D gene: NA; J gene: TRBJ2-1; CDR3 length: 13
CDR3 protein: CASSQDSGMNTEAFF; V gene: TRBV4-3; D gene: NA; J gene: TRBJ1-1; CDR3 length: 15
CDR3 protein: CSVLDSFSYNEQFF; V gene: TRBV29-1; D gene: NA; J gene: TRBJ2-1; CDR3 length: 14
CDR3 protein: CASSVGANYGYTF; V gene: TRBV9; D gene: NA; J gene: TRBJ1-2; CDR3 length: 13
CDR3 protein: CASSLPWAANYGYTF; V gene: TRBV5-6; D gene: NA; J gene: TRBJ1-2; CDR3 length: 15
CDR3 protein: CASSYSGTSGEQYF; V gene: TRBV6-5; D gene: TRBD2; J gene: TRBJ2-7; CDR3 length: 14
CDR3 protein: CASGAHTGFQETQYF; V gene: TRBV7-2; D gene: NA; J gene: TRBJ2-5; CDR3 length: 15
CDR3 protein: CSARDPGTGPYEQYF; V gene: TRBV20-1; D gene: TRBD1; J gene: TRBJ2-7; CDR3 length: 15
CDR3 protein: CSASGEGDSPLHF; V gene: TRBV20-1; D gene: NA; J gene: TRBJ1-6; CDR3 length: 13
CDR3 protein: CSARDFRGRADTQYF; V gene: TRBV20-1; D gene: NA; J gene: TRBJ2-3; CDR3 length: 15
CDR3 protein: CASSMGQGEYEQYF; V gene: TRBV19; D gene: TRBD1; J gene: TRBJ2-7; CDR3 length: 14
CDR3 protein: CASSPGGTGHEKLFF; V gene: TRBV2; D gene: TRBD1; J gene: TRBJ1-4; CDR3 length: 15
CDR3 protein: CASSPTTSGESTEAFF; V gene: TRBV7-3; D gene: NA; J gene: TRBJ1-1; CDR3 length: 16
CDR3 protein: CAISESYEGKLFF; V gene: TRBV10-3; D gene: NA; J gene: TRBJ1-4; CDR3 length: 13